This entry lists 27 T cell receptor beta chains sequenced from one sample in a study of T cell repertoires in cytomegalovirus infection. No cognate antigen is known for these TCRs. TCRdb analysed the reads with MiXCR anew, one entry per CDR3 protein. The sample records hundreds of thousands of distinct CDR3 sequences, 25% to 35% being singletons. Sequencing was performed on cultured PBMCs, taken from culture after CMV antigen stimulation. Source of these receptors: a human donor in good health (CMV status not recorded). Some clones in this sample may be carry-over from other donors' samples.

Many counts were recorded for this clonotype. The V gene is TRBV7-3, the J gene TRBJ1-1; the match to TRBD1 covers 7 bases. The V gene end was trimmed by 4 bases and the J gene end by 0 bases; junction bases not matched to a gene: 11. Germline loops: CDR1 SGHTA, CDR2 FQGTGA. This CDR3 is built from 17 residues. The CDR3 loop is CASSSLRGRKMNTEAFF. The CDR3 DNA follows: TGTGCCAGCAGCTCCTTGAGGGGGCGGAAAATGAACACTGAAGCTTTCTTT.

The chain is built from TRBV20-1 and TRBJ2-1; 7 bases align to TRBD1. CDR3 length: 14 amino acids. Germline V CDR1 and CDR2: DFQATT, SNEGSKA (reference sequence). The ends lost 5 bases at V and 3 bases at J; junction bases unmatched: 7. The CDR3 is CSAPDRPNYNEQFF. Written as DNA, the CDR3 is TGCAGTGCTCCGGACAGGCCTAACTACAATGAGCAGTTCTTC.

This clonotype has just a few counts. This chain uses TRBV7-8 with TRBJ2-1; 9 bases are a match to TRBD2. V was clipped by 3 bases and J by 6 bases; unmatched bases: 6. CDR1 is SGHVS and CDR2 is FQNEAQ in the germline V gene. This CDR3 spans 15 amino acids. Written as DNA, the CDR3 is TGTGCCAGCAGCTTCCTCCTTAGCGGGAGCAATGAGCAGTTCTTC. As protein: CASSFLLSGSNEQFF. Variable domain in full (rest from reference TRBV7-8 and TRBJ2-1): GAGVSQSPRYKVAKRGQDVALRCDPISGHVSLFWYQQALGQGPEFLTYFQNEAQLDKSGLPSDRFFAERPEGSVSTLKIQRTQQEDSAVYLCASSFLLSGSNEQFFGPGTRLTVL.

The chain employs TRBV27 and TRBJ1-6; D uncertain. Trimming removed 6 bases at V and 5 bases at J, with 8 bases between. CDR1 and CDR2 from the germline V gene are MNHEY and SMNVEV (reference sequence). The CDR3 runs to 13 residues. CDR3 sequence reads: CASSPSHNSPLHF. CDR3 coding DNA: TGTGCCAGCAGCCCATCTCATAATTCACCCCTCCACTTT.

This clonotype occurred a few times. CDR3 sequence: CASSSAWETFNTEAFF. The CDR3 DNA is TGTGCCAGCAGCTCCGCCTGGGAAACCTTTAACACTGAAGCTTTCTTT. This chain connects TRBV11-2 to TRBJ1-1; D remains unclear. In germline, CDR1 is SGHAT, CDR2 FQNNGV. V lost 4 bases and J lost 2, with 17 bases in between. The CDR3 consists of 16 residues. Looking up the rest from reference TRBV11-2 and TRBJ1-1 gives the full variable domain: EAGVAQSPRYKIIEKRQSVAFWCNPISGHATLYWYQQILGQGPKLLIQFQNNGVVDDSQLPKDRFSAERLKGVDSTLKIQPAKLEDSAVYLCASSSAWETFNTEAFFGQGTRLTVV.

Details on this clonotype: It may be a read error: a sequence one base away is much more abundant. The gene calls are TRBV7-2 and TRBJ1-5; weak D call: TRBD1 (5 bases). Germline V gene lookup returns CDR1 SGHTA and CDR2 FQGNSA. The CDR3 loop spans 14 amino acids. V lost 8 bases and J 9 bases, leaving 20 bases between the germline ends. The CDR3 nucleotides read TGTGCCAGCTCCCCGGGGGGAGTAACAGGGCCCCAGCATTTT. It yields the protein CASSPGGVTGPQHF. Full variable domain (missing parts from reference TRBV7-2 and TRBJ1-5): GAGVSQSPSNKVTEKGKDVELRCDPISGHTALYWYRQSLGQGLEFLIYFQGNSAPDKSGLPSDRFSAERTGGSVSTLTIQRTQQEDSAVYLCASSPGGVTGPQHFGDGTRLSIL.

This clonotype turned up a few times. The genes are TRBV4-1 and TRBJ1-3, with D uncertain. The V and J ends lost 1 base and 2 bases respectively, with 6 bases between them. The CDR3 is 14 residues long. Germline V gene lookup returns CDR1 MGHRA and CDR2 YSYEKL. CDR3 in amino acids: CASSQVAAGNTIYF. In DNA, the CDR3 is TGCGCCAGCAGCCAAGTTGCGGCTGGAAACACCATATATTTT.

The chain recombines TRBV11-2 with TRBJ1-3; TRBD1 matches 9 bases. Germline loops: CDR1 SGHAT, CDR2 FQNNGV. This CDR3 comprises 16 residues. V dropped 0 bases and J dropped 4; count of bases not matched to a gene: 4. The CDR3 coding sequence is TGTGCCAGCAGCTTAGAGGGACAGGGAATCGGAAACACCATATATTTT. Amino acid sequence: CASSLEGQGIGNTIYF.

The chain recombines TRBV5-4 with TRBJ2-1; a possible D gene is TRBD2 (5 bases). The length of the CDR3 is 12 residues. Looked up from germline, CDR1 is SGHNT and CDR2 is YYREEE (reference sequence). Trimming stripped 4 bases from V and 7 bases from J, with 9 bases between. This CDR3 reads CASSGTRNEQFF. In nucleotides, the CDR3 is TGTGCCAGCAGCGGTACTAGGAATGAGCAGTTCTTC.

In this sample, this clonotype turned up many times. The genes are TRBV7-8 and TRBJ2-2; 9 bases align to TRBD2. J was trimmed by 6 bases and V by 1 base; bases with no gene match: 3. From germline, CDR1 is SGHVS and CDR2 FQNEAQ. This CDR3 spans 15 amino acids. CDR3 sequence (DNA): TGTGCCAGCAGCTTAGTCGGCGGGAGGGCCGGGGAGCTGTTTTTT. Translated, it gives CASSLVGGRAGELFF.

This clonotype was observed a handful of times. This chain uses TRBV12-3 or TRBV12-4 with TRBJ2-1; 10 positions match TRBD2. V shed 0 bases, J shed 9 bases, and the junction held 2 bases outside the gene matches. The CDR3 contains 14 residues. CDR3 loop: CASSLASGGTEQFF. CDR3 sequence (DNA): TGTGCCAGCAGTTTAGCTAGCGGGGGGACTGAGCAGTTCTTC.

CDR3 amino acids: CASSNLNLQRNTGELFF. CDR3 sequence (DNA): TGCGCCAGCAGCAATCTCAACCTCCAAAGGAACACCGGGGAGCTGTTTTTT. The V call is TRBV5-1, the J call TRBJ2-2; no definite D call. The CDR3 loop spans 17 amino acids. Germline CDR1 reads SGHRS; CDR2 reads YFSETQ. V lost 4 bases and J 1 base, leaving 17 bases between the germline ends.

This clonotype was observed many times. The chain links TRBV24-1 to TRBJ2-3, with TRBD2 identical over 14 bases. This CDR3 comprises 18 residues. With V trimmed by 6 bases and J by 6 bases, 13 bases remained unmatched. CDR1 is KGHDR, CDR2 SFDVKD, per germline. In DNA, the CDR3 is TGTGCCACCAGTACCCCGGGACTAGCGGGAGTGTGGGCGGATACGCAGTATTTT. Protein product: CATSTPGLAGVWADTQYF.

This clonotype was detected many times. This chain links TRBV7-2 with TRBJ2-5; 12 positions match TRBD1. The J segment lost 1 base and the V segment lost 2 bases, leaving 8 bases of the junction unmatched. Germline CDR1 reads SGHTA; CDR2 reads FQGNSA. CDR3 size: 18 residues. CDR3 bases: TGTGCCAGCAGCTTATGGGACAGGGGGCCTAAGAGCCAAGAGACCCAGTACTTC. Translating it yields CASSLWDRGPKSQETQYF.

This clonotype occurred a few times. The V gene is TRBV27, the J gene TRBJ2-7, with no clear D. V lost 5 bases, J lost 2 bases, and 19 bases lay in between. Germline-derived CDR1 and CDR2 are MNHEY and SMNVEV (reference sequence). This CDR3 spans 16 amino acids. CDR3: CASSPPSTVGTYEQYF. In DNA form, the CDR3 reads TGTGCCAGCAGTCCTCCCTCGACTGTTGGGACCTACGAGCAGTACTTC.

This clonotype has only a few counts. J is TRBJ2-7 and V is TRBV12-3 or TRBV12-4; the D is unclear. The CDR3 consists of 11 residues. Trimming left V 3 bases short and J 4 bases short, with 4 bases between. The CDR3 DNA reads TGTGCCAGCAGTTTTGGATACGAGCAGTACTTC. Its translation: CASSFGYEQYF.

A remark on this clonotype: An end of the junction does not agree with germline; a read error may underlie this. This chain joins TRBV10-2 and TRBJ2-5, with no clear D. Germline assignment: CDR1 WSHSY and CDR2 SAAADI. CDR3 length equals 13 residues. The CDR3 DNA follows: TGCGCCAGCAGGGAGTTGGCTAGGGAGACCCAGTACTTC. Its protein is CASRELARETQYF.

In its sample, this clonotype was seen a few times. The chain recombines TRBV7-3 with TRBJ2-1; 8 bases map to TRBD2. In germline, CDR1 is SGHTA, CDR2 FQGTGA. J gave up 6 bases and V 5 bases, and 9 bases lay outside the gene matches. There are 15 residues in the CDR3. Here the CDR3 DNA reads TGTGCCAGCAGCCTCCTAGCGGGCACCGTCAATGAGCAGTTCTTC. It yields the protein CASSLLAGTVNEQFF. The whole variable domain, filled in from reference TRBV7-3 and TRBJ2-1, reads GAGVSQTPSNKVTEKGKYVELRCDPISGHTALYWYRQSLGQGPEFLIYFQGTGAADDSGLPNDRFFAVRPEGSVSTLKIQRTERGDSAVYLCASSLLAGTVNEQFFGPGTRLTVL.

The V call is TRBV29-1, the J call TRBJ2-3; TRBD2 matches at 15 bases. The CDR3 runs 17 residues. The junction had 5 bases not matched to a gene; V was cut back by 4 bases and J by 0 bases. Per germline, CDR1 SQVTM and CDR2 ANQGSEA. CDR3 in DNA: TGCAGCGTTGCTGGGACTAGCGGGGGGTTTAGCACAGATACGCAGTATTTT. Protein product: CSVAGTSGGFSTDTQYF.

This clonotype was counted ten times or more. The V gene is TRBV20-1, the J gene TRBJ2-1; the match to TRBD2 covers 10 bases. Trimming took 3 bases from V and 4 from J; bases not matched to a gene: 3. CDR1 and CDR2 (germline): DFQATT, SNEGSKA (reference sequence). The CDR3 loop spans 14 amino acids. The DNA for the CDR3 is TGCAGTGCTAGTCGGACTAGCGGATACAATGAGCAGTTCTTC. It specifies CSASRTSGYNEQFF.

This clonotype has only a few counts. CDR3 loop: CASSQPFSNSPLHF. The CDR3 DNA reads TGCGCCAGCAGCCAACCTTTCTCTAATTCACCCCTCCACTTT. V usage is TRBV4-1 and J usage is TRBJ1-6, with no clear D. The germline V and J ends were trimmed by 2 bases and 6 bases, with 8 bases remaining between them. CDR3 length: 14 amino acids. Germline V gene data show CDR1 as MGHRA and CDR2 as YSYEKL.

This clonotype was observed a handful of times. The genes are TRBV7-6 and TRBJ2-2; possibly TRBD2 for D (5 bases). From germline, CDR1 is SGHVS and CDR2 FNYEAQ. Trimming pared 5 bases from V and 5 bases from J, leaving 15 bases between. This CDR3 region has 15 residues. The DNA of the CDR3 is TGTGCCAGCAGCATGGGCCTGTCGGGGACCGGGGAGCTGTTTTTT. Translated: CASSMGLSGTGELFF.

This clonotype showed up many times. This chain links TRBV7-6 with TRBJ2-7; 9 bases map to TRBD1. From germline, CDR1 is SGHVS and CDR2 FNYEAQ. The length of the CDR3 is 15 residues. The V gene end was trimmed by 4 bases and the J gene end by 5 bases; junction bases not matched to a gene: 9. The CDR3 here is CASSSWTGDMNEQYF. The DNA for the CDR3 is TGTGCCAGCAGCTCGTGGACAGGGGACATGAACGAGCAGTACTTC.

The chain's CDR3 is CASSSRDTGELFF. The CDR3 coding sequence is TGTGCCAGCTCGTCCAGGGACACCGGGGAGCTGTTTTTT. This chain uses TRBV18 with TRBJ2-2; a possible D gene is TRBD1 (5 bases). The V end lost 6 bases, the J end lost 3 bases, and 8 bases lay between the germline ends. Germline V CDR1 and CDR2: KGHSH, LQKENI. CDR3 length: 13 residues.

This clonotype was detected only a few times. The chain combines TRBV6-1 with TRBJ1-5, with no clear D. CDR1 is MNHNS and CDR2 is SASEGT in the germline V gene. V lost 7 bases and J lost 2, with 15 bases in between. CDR3 length: 15 amino acids. CDR3 in amino acids: CASTPRLGGNQPQHF. In DNA form, the CDR3 reads TGTGCCAGCACCCCAAGATTAGGAGGCAATCAGCCCCAGCATTTT.

The chain carries TRBV5-1 and TRBJ1-4, with D unresolved. Looked up from germline, CDR1 is SGHRS and CDR2 is YFSETQ. CDR3 size: 16 residues. V lost 0 bases and J lost 0, with 9 bases in between. CDR3 nucleotides: TGCGCCAGCAGCTTGGGAGTTGAGACAACTAATGAAAAACTGTTTTTT. Amino acid sequence: CASSLGVETTNEKLFF.

The sample holds a few counts of this clonotype. The genes are TRBV29-1 and TRBJ1-1; TRBD1 matches 7 bases. In germline, CDR1 is SQVTM, CDR2 ANQGSEA. CDR3 size: 12 residues. Trimming removed 6 bases from V and 3 bases from J; junction bases left unmatched: 4. The CDR3 reads CSVGDSYTEAFF. The CDR3 coding sequence is TGCAGCGTCGGGGACAGTTACACTGAAGCTTTCTTT.